This T cell receptor (beta chain) was captured by sequencing in a study of blood T cell repertoires in COVID-19. Libraries were prepared by immunoSEQ multiplex PCR; TCRdb keeps only in-frame clonotypes and omits some of them. The sample consists of approximately 92,000 clones, 72% of them appearing once. Trimming pared 6 bases from V and 3 bases from J, leaving 7 bases between. Germline V lookup: CDR1 SGHDT, CDR2 YYEEEE. There are 11 residues in the CDR3. The chain joins TRBV5-6 to TRBJ2-7; maybe TRBD1 (5 bases). This TCR came from an older woman in a cohort sampled during active or convalescent COVID-19. Sample: peripheral blood. This CDR3 is CASTDSYEQYF. The DNA for the CDR3 is TGTGCCAGCACCGACAGCTACGAGCAGTACTTC.